The rows below give T cell receptor beta chains drawn from one sample of a study of blood T cell repertoires in COVID-19. This table comes from immunoSEQ multiplex PCR, and its TCRdb copy is limited to in-frame clones, with some not included. Among 200,000 to 250,000 clones listed, about 80% were seen once. Sequenced input: peripheral blood. The receptors originated from an older man with acute or convalescent COVID-19. Both conserved end residues are part of each CDR3. A D gene is named only where the DNA matches it firmly. Where a row states a size, it is once, few, many or the class of an expanded clone; other rows omit it.

.,TRBJ2-2,TRBV9,.,TGTGCCAGCAGCGTTGAGGGCGGGGAGCTGTTTTTT,CASSVEGGELFF
.,TRBJ1-1,TRBV6-6,.,TGTGCCAGCAGTTACGAGCGGGGGGTGAACACTGAAGCTTTCTTT,CASSYERGVNTEAFF
.,TRBJ1-5,TRBV29-1,.,TGCATACAAATGGGGGGGGGCGAGGGACCCCAGCATTTT,CIQMGGGEGPQHF
.,TRBJ1-2,TRBV6-4,once,TGTGCCAGCAGTGTCTCTCCGGACAGTCCTTATGGCTACACCTTC,CASSVSPDSPYGYTF
TRBD2,TRBJ2-7,TRBV18,many,TGTGCCAGCTCACCAAGGACTAGCGGCCACTACGAGCAGTACTTC,CASSPRTSGHYEQYF
TRBD1,TRBJ1-4,TRBV27,.,TGTGCCAGCAGTTTATCACCCCCGGGACAGCCCGCGGAAAAACTGTTTTTT,CASSLSPPGQPAEKLFF
.,TRBJ1-2,TRBV24-1,few,TGTGCCACCAGTGACCGCGGGAATTTTGATGGCTACACCTTC,CATSDRGNFDGYTF
TRBD1,TRBJ2-7,TRBV11-2,.,TGTGCCAGCAGCTTACTACAGGGGGCCTACGAGCAGTACTTC,CASSLLQGAYEQYF
TRBD1,TRBJ1-6,TRBV5-6,.,TGTGCCAGCAGGATCTCCGGGACAGGGGGATCACCCCTCCACTTT,CASRISGTGGSPLHF
TRBD1,TRBJ1-2,TRBV28,.,TGTGCCAGCAGTTCCATGAGCCGGACAGGGGCGGGTGGCTACACCTTC,CASSSMSRTGAGGYTF
TRBD1,TRBJ1-4,TRBV6-1,.,TGTGCCAGCAGTGAAGCGGGACAGGGTCATGGAAAACTGTTTTTT,CASSEAGQGHGKLFF
.,TRBJ1-5,TRBV10-1,.,TGCGCCAGCAGCCCTACCGGCAATCAGCCCCAGCATTTT,CASSPTGNQPQHF
.,TRBJ1-6,TRBV10-3,.,TGTGCCATCAGCCTAGGACAGTTAAATTCACCCCTCCACTTT,CAISLGQLNSPLHF
.,TRBJ2-3,TRBV19,.,TGTGCCAGTAGTTCGGGGGTTTTGGATACGCAGTATTTT,CASSSGVLDTQYF
TRBD2,TRBJ2-1,TRBV10-2,.,TGCGCCAGCAGTGACTGGTTAGGGACTAGCGGGAGTCTGGGCAATGAGCAGTTCTTC,CASSDWLGTSGSLGNEQFF
TRBD2,TRBJ2-3,TRBV2,.,TGTGCCAGCAGTGAAGGCGGGGGACTAGCGGGGAGGACAGATACGCAGTATTTT,CASSEGGGLAGRTDTQYF
TRBD2,TRBJ2-2,TRBV6-1,.,TGTGCCAGCAGTGAAAGGAGGCTAGCGGGGGGGTCCACCGGGGAGCTGTTTTTT,CASSERRLAGGSTGELFF
.,TRBJ2-1,TRBV7-9,.,TGTGCCAGCAGCTTGGGGACTTCGGGGAATGAGCAGTTCTTC,CASSLGTSGNEQFF
TRBD1,TRBJ1-2,TRBV18,.,TGTGCCAGCTCACCACCGAACAGGGGAAGGAGCTATGGCTACACCTTC,CASSPPNRGRSYGYTF
TRBD2,TRBJ2-2,TRBV30,.,TGTGCCTGGACCGAGGGGGCTAGCGGGACGAGGACCGGGGAGCTGTTTTTT,CAWTEGASGTRTGELFF
TRBD1,TRBJ2-1,TRBV2,.,TGTGCCAGCAGTCGACAGGGGATCACCTACAATGAGCAGTTCTTC,CASSRQGITYNEQFF
TRBD1,TRBJ1-6,TRBV7-9,.,TGTGCCAGCAGCTTAACAGGGGGTTCACCCCTCCACTTT,CASSLTGGSPLHF
.,TRBJ2-1,TRBV6-2/TRBV6-3,.,TGTGCCAGCAGTTACGTTGTGGGAGTGGGGAATGAGCAGTTCTTC,CASSYVVGVGNEQFF
.,TRBJ1-1,TRBV15,once,TGTGCCACCAGCAGAGATTTTACAGGGACTGAAGCTTTCTTT,CATSRDFTGTEAFF
.,TRBJ1-2,TRBV5-1,.,TGCGCCAGCAGCTTGGAGCCAGGGGAAGGTGAGAACTATGGCTACACCTTC,CASSLEPGEGENYGYTF
TRBD1,TRBJ1-4,TRBV5-8,.,TGTGCCAGCAGCCTCTTTGGAGGGGGCGAGAATGAAAAACTGTTTTTT,CASSLFGGGENEKLFF
.,TRBJ2-7,TRBV18,.,TGTGCCAGCTCACCACCGAATCAGCAGGCCTACGAGCAGTACTTC,CASSPPNQQAYEQYF
TRBD1,TRBJ2-7,TRBV6-5,.,TGTGCCACAAACAGGGGCTACGAGCAGTACTTC,CATNRGYEQYF
.,TRBJ2-2,TRBV2,.,TGTGCCAGCAGCACTAGGACCGGGGAGCTGTTTTTT,CASSTRTGELFF
.,TRBJ1-2,TRBV6-5,.,TGTGCCAGCAGTTACTTGCACACCACAGGTTCCTATGGCTACACCTTC,CASSYLHTTGSYGYTF